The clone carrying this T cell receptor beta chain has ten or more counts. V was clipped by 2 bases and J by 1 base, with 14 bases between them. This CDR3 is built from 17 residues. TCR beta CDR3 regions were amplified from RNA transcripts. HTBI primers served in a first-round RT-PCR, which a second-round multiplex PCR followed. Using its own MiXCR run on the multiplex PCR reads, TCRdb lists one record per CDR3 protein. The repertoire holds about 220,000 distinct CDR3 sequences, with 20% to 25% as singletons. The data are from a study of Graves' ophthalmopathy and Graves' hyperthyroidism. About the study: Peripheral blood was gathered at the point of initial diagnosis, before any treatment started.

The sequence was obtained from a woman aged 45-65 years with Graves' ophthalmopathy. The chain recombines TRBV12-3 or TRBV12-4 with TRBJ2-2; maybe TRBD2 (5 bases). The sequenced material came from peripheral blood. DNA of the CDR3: TGTGCCAGCAGTTTATGGAGGACGTTCCAGAACACCGGGGAGCTGTTTTTT. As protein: CASSLWRTFQNTGELFF.